This T cell receptor beta chain was identified during a study of human versus mouse CDR3 diversity and MHC coevolution. Turning to this clone: The antigen remains unidentified.

The CDR3 loop spans 15 amino acids. Germline CDR1 SGHRS, CDR2 YFSETQ. V shed 1 base, J shed 8 bases, and the junction held 7 bases outside the gene matches. Study-level points and caveats: On average, humans showed more CDR3 deletions and insertions than mice.

Sorting isolated naive CD4 T cells lacking CD45RO and expressing CD62L. The data were produced by immunoSEQ multiplex PCR, yet TCRdb's version contains in-frame clones alone and is incomplete. The sample has tens of thousands of clones; 85% to 95% are singletons. The TCR comes from a person aged 30 to 70 in good health. V usage is TRBV5-1 and J usage is TRBJ1-2; TRBD1 matches at 11 bases. Sequencing input: naive CD4+ T cells from blood. Subset of the sample: CD45RO-negative CD62L-positive naive CD4 T cells. The CDR3 nucleotides read TGCGCCAGCAGCTTGCTGGGACAGGGGGAAGGAGGCTACACCTTC. It specifies CASSLLGQGEGGYTF.